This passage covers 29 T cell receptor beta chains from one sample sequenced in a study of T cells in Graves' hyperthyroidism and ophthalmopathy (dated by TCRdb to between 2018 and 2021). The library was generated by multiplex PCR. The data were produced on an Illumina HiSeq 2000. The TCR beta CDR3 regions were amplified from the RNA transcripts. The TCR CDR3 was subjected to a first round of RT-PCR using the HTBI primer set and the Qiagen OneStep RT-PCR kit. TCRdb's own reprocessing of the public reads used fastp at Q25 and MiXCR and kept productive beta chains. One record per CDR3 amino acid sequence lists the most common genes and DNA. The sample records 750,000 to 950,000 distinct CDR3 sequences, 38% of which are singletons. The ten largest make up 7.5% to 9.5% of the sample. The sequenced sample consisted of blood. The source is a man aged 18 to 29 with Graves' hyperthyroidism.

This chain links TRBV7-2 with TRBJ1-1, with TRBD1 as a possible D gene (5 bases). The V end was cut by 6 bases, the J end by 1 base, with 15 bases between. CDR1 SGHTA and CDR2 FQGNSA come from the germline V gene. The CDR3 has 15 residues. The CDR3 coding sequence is TGTGCCAGCAGTCCTCTGGGACCGCCGAACACTGAAGCTTTCTTT. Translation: CASSPLGPPNTEAFF.

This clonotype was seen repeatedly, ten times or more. The CDR3 protein is CASSSRLGNTIYF. CDR3 nucleotides: TGTGCCAGCAGCTCGAGGCTTGGAAACACCATATATTTT. The chain couples TRBV7-2 to TRBJ1-3; no clear D gene. V lost 4 bases, J lost 3 bases, and 7 bases lay in between. Germline V gene sequence: CDR1 SGHTA, CDR2 FQGNSA. The CDR3 extends over 13 amino acids. The complete variable domain, with remaining parts taken from reference TRBV7-2 and TRBJ1-3, reads GAGVSQSPSNKVTEKGKDVELRCDPISGHTALYWYRQSLGQGLEFLIYFQGNSAPDKSGLPSDRFSAERTGGSVSTLTIQRTQQEDSAVYLCASSSRLGNTIYFGEGSWLTVV.

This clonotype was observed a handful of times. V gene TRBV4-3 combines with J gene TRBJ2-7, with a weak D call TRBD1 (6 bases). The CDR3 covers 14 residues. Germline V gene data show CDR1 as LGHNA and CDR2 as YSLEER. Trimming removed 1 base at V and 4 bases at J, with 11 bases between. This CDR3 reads CASSQAGDRYEQYF. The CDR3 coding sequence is TGCGCCAGCAGCCAAGCAGGGGATCGATACGAGCAGTACTTC.

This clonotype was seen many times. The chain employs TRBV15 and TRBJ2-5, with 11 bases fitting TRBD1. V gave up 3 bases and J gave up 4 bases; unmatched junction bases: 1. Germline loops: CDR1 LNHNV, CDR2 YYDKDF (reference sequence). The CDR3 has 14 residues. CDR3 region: CATSRDRGLETQYF. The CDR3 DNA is TGTGCCACCAGCAGGGACAGGGGGCTAGAGACCCAGTACTTC. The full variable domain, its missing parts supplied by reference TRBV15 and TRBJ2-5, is DAMVIQNPRYQVTQFGKPVTLSCSQTLNHNVMYWYQQKSSQAPKLLFHYYDKDFNNEADTPDNFQSRRPNTSFCFLDIRSPGLGDTAMYLCATSRDRGLETQYFGPGTRLLVL.

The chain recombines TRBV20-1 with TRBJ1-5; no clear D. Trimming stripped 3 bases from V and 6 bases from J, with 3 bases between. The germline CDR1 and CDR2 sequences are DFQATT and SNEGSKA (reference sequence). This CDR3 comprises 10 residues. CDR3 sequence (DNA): TGCAGTGCTAGGGGTCAGCCCCAGCATTTT. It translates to CSARGQPQHF.

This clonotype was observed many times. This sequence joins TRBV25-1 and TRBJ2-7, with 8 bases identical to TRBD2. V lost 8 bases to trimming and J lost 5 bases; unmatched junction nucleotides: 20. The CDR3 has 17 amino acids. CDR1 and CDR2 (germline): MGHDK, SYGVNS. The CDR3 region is CASSQGPRNGRVNEQYF. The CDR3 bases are TGTGCCAGCTCCCAGGGCCCTCGGAACGGGAGGGTAAACGAGCAGTACTTC.

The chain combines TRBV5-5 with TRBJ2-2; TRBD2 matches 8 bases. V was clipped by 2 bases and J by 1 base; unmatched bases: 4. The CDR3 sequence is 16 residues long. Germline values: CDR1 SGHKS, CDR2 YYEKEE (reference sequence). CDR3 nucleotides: TGTGCCAGCAGCTTTGCGGGGGGCAGGAACACCGGGGAGCTGTTTTTT. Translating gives CASSFAGGRNTGELFF.

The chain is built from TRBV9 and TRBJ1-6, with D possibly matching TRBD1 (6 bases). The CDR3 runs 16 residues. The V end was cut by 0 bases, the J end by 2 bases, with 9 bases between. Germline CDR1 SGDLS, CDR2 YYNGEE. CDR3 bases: TGTGCCAGCAGCGTAGGGGGGGCCCCCTATAATTCACCCCTCCACTTT. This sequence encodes CASSVGGAPYNSPLHF.

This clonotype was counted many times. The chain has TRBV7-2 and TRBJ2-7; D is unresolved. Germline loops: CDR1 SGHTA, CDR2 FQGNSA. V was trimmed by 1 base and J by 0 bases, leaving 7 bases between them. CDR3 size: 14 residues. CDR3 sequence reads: CASSLVGSSYEQYF. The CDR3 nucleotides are TGTGCCAGCAGCTTAGTGGGCAGCTCCTACGAGCAGTACTTC. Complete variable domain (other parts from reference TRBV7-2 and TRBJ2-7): GAGVSQSPSNKVTEKGKDVELRCDPISGHTALYWYRQSLGQGLEFLIYFQGNSAPDKSGLPSDRFSAERTGGSVSTLTIQRTQQEDSAVYLCASSLVGSSYEQYFGPGTRLTVT.

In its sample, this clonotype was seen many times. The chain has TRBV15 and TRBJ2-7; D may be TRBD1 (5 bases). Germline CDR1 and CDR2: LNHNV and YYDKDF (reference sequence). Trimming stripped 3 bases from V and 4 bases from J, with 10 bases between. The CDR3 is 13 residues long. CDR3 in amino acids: CATSSSRVYEQYF. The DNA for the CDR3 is TGTGCCACCAGCAGTTCCAGGGTTTACGAGCAGTACTTC.

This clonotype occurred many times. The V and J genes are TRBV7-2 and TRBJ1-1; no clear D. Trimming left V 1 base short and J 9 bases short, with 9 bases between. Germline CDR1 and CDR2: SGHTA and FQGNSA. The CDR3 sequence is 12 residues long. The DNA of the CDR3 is TGTGCCAGCAGCTTAGTCCGTGGGAAAGCTTTCTTT. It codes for CASSLVRGKAFF.

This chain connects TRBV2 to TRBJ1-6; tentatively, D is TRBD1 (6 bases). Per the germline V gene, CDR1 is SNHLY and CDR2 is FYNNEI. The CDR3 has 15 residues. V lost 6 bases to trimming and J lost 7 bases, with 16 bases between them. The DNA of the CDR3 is TGTGCCAGCAGGGACAACGGGCAGGGGAATTCACCCCTCCACTTT. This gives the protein CASRDNGQGNSPLHF.

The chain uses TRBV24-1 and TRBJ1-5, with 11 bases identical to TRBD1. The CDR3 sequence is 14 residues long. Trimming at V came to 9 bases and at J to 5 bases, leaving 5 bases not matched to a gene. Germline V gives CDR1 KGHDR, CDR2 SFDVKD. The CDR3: CATRDRGADQPQHF. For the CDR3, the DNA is TGTGCCACCCGGGACAGGGGGGCGGATCAGCCCCAGCATTTT.

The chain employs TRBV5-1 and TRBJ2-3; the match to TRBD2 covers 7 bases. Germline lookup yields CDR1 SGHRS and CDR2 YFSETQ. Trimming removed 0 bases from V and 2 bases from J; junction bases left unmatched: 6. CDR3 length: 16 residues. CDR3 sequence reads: CASSLEGREYTDTQYF. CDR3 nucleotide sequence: TGCGCCAGCAGCTTGGAAGGGCGGGAGTACACAGATACGCAGTATTTT.

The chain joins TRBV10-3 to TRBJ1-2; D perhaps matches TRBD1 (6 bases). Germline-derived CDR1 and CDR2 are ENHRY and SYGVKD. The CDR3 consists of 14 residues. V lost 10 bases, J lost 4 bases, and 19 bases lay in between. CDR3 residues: CASTKDPRGYGYTF. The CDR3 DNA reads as TGTGCCAGCACAAAGGACCCCAGGGGCTATGGCTACACCTTC.

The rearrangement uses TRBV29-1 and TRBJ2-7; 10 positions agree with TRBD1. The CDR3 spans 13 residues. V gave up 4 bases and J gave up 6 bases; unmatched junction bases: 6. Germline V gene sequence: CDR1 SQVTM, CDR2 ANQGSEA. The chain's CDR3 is CSVVGGQGREQYF. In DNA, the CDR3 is TGCAGCGTTGTCGGGGGACAGGGGCGCGAGCAGTACTTC.

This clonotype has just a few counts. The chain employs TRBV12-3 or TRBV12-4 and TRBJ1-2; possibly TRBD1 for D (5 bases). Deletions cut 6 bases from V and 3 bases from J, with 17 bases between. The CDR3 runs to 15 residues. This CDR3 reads CASSPLGQSYYGYTF. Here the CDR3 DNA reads TGTGCCAGCAGCCCTCTGGGGCAGAGCTACTATGGCTACACCTTC.

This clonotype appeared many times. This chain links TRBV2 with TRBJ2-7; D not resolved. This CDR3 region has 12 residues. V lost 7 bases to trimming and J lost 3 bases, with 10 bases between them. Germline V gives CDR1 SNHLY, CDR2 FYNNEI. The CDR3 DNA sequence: TGTGCCAGCAAGGAAAGTAACTACGAGCAGTACTTC. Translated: CASKESNYEQYF.

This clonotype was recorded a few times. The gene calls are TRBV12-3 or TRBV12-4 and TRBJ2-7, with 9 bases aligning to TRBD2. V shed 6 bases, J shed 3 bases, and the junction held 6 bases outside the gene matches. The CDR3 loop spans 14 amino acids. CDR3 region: CASRKAGGVYEQYF. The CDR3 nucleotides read TGTGCCAGCAGAAAAGCGGGGGGCGTCTACGAGCAGTACTTC.

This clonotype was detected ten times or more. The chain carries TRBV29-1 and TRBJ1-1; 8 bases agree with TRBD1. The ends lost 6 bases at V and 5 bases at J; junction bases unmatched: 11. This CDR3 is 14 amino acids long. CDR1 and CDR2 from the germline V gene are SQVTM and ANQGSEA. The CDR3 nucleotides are TGCAGCGTAGAGACAGGGGAGGGAGGAACTGAAGCTTTCTTT. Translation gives CSVETGEGGTEAFF.

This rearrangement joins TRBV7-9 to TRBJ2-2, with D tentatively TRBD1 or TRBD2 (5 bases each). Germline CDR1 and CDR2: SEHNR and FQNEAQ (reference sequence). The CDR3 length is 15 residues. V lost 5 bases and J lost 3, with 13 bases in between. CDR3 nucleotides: TGTGCCAGCAGCCTTCCACTAGGGGACACCGGGGAGCTGTTTTTT. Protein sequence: CASSLPLGDTGELFF.

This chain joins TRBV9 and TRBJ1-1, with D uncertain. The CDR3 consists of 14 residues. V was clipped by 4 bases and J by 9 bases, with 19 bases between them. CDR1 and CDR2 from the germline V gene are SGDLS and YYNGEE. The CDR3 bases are TGTGCCAGCAGCCAAGATGGAAAAGGCTCGAAAGCTTTCTTT. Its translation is CASSQDGKGSKAFF.

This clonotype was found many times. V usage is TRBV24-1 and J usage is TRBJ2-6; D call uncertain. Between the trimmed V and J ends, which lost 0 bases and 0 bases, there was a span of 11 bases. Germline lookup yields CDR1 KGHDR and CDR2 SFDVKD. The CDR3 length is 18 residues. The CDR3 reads CATSDLATTNSGANVLTF. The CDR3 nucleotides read TGTGCCACCAGTGATTTGGCTACCACTAACTCTGGGGCCAACGTCCTGACTTTC.

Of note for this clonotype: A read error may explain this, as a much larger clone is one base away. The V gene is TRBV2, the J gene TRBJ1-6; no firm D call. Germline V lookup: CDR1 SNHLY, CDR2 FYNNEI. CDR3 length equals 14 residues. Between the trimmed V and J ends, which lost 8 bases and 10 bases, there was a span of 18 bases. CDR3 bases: TGTGCCAGCGGCCCCTCCGGCGGGCAGTCACCCCTCCACTTT. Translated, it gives CASGPSGGQSPLHF.

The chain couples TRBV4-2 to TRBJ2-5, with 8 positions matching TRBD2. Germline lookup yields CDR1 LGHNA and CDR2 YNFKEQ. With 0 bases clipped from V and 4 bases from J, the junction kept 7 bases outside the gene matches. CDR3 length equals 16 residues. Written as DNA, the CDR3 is TGTGCCAGCAGCCAAGATGGCGCGGGGGGAGGAGAGACCCAGTACTTC. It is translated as CASSQDGAGGGETQYF.

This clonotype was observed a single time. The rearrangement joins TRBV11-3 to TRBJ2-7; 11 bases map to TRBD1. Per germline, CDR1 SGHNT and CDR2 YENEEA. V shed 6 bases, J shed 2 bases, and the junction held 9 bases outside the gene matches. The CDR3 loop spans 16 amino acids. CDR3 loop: CASSPYSGQGAYEQYF. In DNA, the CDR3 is TGTGCCAGCAGTCCATATTCGGGACAGGGGGCCTACGAGCAGTACTTC.

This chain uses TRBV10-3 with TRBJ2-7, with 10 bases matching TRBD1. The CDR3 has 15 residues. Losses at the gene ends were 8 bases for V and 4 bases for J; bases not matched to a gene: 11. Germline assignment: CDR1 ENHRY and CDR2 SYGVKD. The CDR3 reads CAIGRYPGQGYEQYF. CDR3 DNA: TGTGCCATCGGTAGATACCCGGGACAGGGGTACGAGCAGTACTTC.

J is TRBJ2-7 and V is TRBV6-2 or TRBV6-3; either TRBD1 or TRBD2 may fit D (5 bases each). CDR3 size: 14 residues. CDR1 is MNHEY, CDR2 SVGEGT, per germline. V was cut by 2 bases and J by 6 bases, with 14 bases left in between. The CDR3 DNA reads TGTGCCAGCAGTTACGTGGGGGTAGGTTCCGAGCAGTACTTC. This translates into CASSYVGVGSEQYF.

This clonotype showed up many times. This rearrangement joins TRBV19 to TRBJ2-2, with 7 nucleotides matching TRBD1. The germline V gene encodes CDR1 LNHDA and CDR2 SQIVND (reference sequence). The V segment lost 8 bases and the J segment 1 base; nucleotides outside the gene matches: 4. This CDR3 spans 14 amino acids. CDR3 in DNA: TGTGCCAGTCAGACAGGGATGAACACCGGGGAGCTGTTTTTT. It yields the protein CASQTGMNTGELFF.